Listed here are 4 T cell receptor beta chains from one sample, sequenced in a study of blood T cell repertoires in COVID-19 (TCRdb year 2020). The library was prepared using the immunoSEQ multiplex PCR assay. TCRdb mirrors the immuneACCESS table, restricted to in-frame sequences. Some clones are absent from its copies; in checked studies, under half trace to an unresolved V gene, and the reason for the others is unknown. This sample holds around 250,000 clones; over 80% were observed only once. The ten largest clones add up to approximately 1.3% of the sample. The sample taken for sequencing was PBMCs or T cells enriched from blood (not recorded which). The receptors stem from a human donor in a cohort exposed to, infected with or recovered from COVID-19 (not recorded which). The donor label of this sample is uncertain.

The CDR3 sequence is CASSLGQGGGANVLTF. The CDR3 DNA reads TGCGCCAGCAGCTTGGGACAGGGGGGTGGGGCCAACGTCCTGACTTTC. The chain is built from TRBV5-1 and TRBJ2-6; 9 bases map to TRBD1. This CDR3 region has 16 residues. CDR1 is SGHRS and CDR2 is YFSETQ in the germline V gene. The trim removed 0 bases at V and 3 bases at J, leaving 1 base unmatched.

V and J are TRBV5-6 and TRBJ1-6; D possibly corresponds to TRBD1 (6 bases). V lost 3 bases and J lost 0, with 19 bases in between. The CDR3 spans 19 residues. Germline V gene sequence: CDR1 SGHDT, CDR2 YYEEEE. The CDR3 coding sequence is TGTGCCAGCAGCTCGACAGGCATGCCGGGTGGCTCCTATAATTCACCCCTCCACTTT. This translates into CASSSTGMPGGSYNSPLHF.

As DNA, the CDR3 is TGCGCCAGCCGGCCTGTACAGGGACAAGGGAACTATGGCTACACCTTC. Translation: CASRPVQGQGNYGYTF. The chain combines TRBV10-2 with TRBJ1-2, with D perhaps matching TRBD1 (6 bases). This CDR3 spans 16 amino acids. The germline V and J ends were trimmed by 8 bases and 2 bases, with 21 bases remaining between them. Germline loops: CDR1 WSHSY, CDR2 SAAADI.

In nucleotides, the CDR3 is TGCGCCAGCAGCCCAGGGGACAGGAACGTGAACACCATATATTTT. The encoded protein is CASSPGDRNVNTIYF. The chain links TRBV5-1 to TRBJ1-3; 8 nucleotides match TRBD1. Trimming removed 4 bases from V and 7 bases from J; junction bases left unmatched: 10. Germline CDR1 and CDR2: SGHRS and YFSETQ. This CDR3 has 15 amino acids.